This T cell receptor beta chain was captured by sequencing in a study of control samples from healthy donors and cancer patients. The repertoire was sequenced with immunoSEQ multiplex PCR; TCRdb's copy has only in-frame clones and lacks some. This sample has tens of thousands of clones; about 92% occur once, and the top ten carry around 1.7%. Germline V gives CDR1 WSHSY, CDR2 SAAADI. This CDR3 has 14 amino acids. The V and J ends lost 5 bases and 6 bases, in that order; junction bases with no gene match: 6. Sample: PBMCs. The clonotype was recovered from a man aged 40-49 years with colorectal cancer. V usage is TRBV10-2 and J usage is TRBJ1-4, with TRBD1 matching over 7 bases. CDR3 DNA sequence: TGCGCCAGCAGTCCACCAGGGGGTGATGAAAAACTGTTTTTT. Translated: CASSPPGGDEKLFF.